These T cell receptor beta chains were read from a single sample in a study of T cell responses to AZD1222 COVID-19 vaccine. The assay was immunoSEQ multiplex PCR, and TCRdb's table has in-frame clones only and misses some. Among about 130,000 clones, approximately 91% were seen once, and the ten largest hold approximately 0.98%. The material was peripheral blood, obtained 28 days after the second AZD1222 dose. These receptors were taken from an adult who received the AZD1222 COVID-19 vaccine. Both conserved end residues are part of each CDR3. The D gene is left open where the match is weak. Expanded clones are given a class, and other clones once, few, many or no size at all.

V: TRBV5-1; size: .; D: TRBD2; J: TRBJ2-7; CDR3: CASSGKAGGHEQYF; DNA: TGCGCCAGCAGCGGGAAAGCGGGAGGCCACGAGCAGTACTTC
V: TRBV2; size: .; D: TRBD2; J: TRBJ2-1; CDR3: CASRPTTSGRYNEQFF; DNA: TGTGCCAGCAGGCCCACCACTAGCGGGAGGTACAATGAGCAGTTCTTC
V: TRBV4-1; size: .; D: .; J: TRBJ2-7; CDR3: CASSHRTQRTGEQYF; DNA: TGCGCCAGCAGCCATCGCACCCAGCGGACGGGCGAGCAGTACTTC
V: TRBV18; size: .; D: .; J: TRBJ1-6; CDR3: CASSPDMPSYNSPLHF; DNA: TGTGCCAGCTCACCAGACATGCCCTCATATAATTCACCCCTCCACTTT
V: TRBV27; size: .; D: .; J: TRBJ2-7; CDR3: CASSKDRNVYEQYF; DNA: TGTGCCAGTAGTAAGGACAGAAATGTTTACGAGCAGTACTTC
V: TRBV10-3; size: .; D: .; J: TRBJ1-5; CDR3: CAISIRDNQPQHF; DNA: TGTGCCATCAGCATCCGGGACAATCAGCCCCAGCATTTT
V: TRBV6-2/TRBV6-3; size: .; D: TRBD2; J: TRBJ2-3; CDR3: CASSLTSGRRRTDTQYF; DNA: TGTGCCAGCAGTTTGACTAGCGGGAGAAGGAGAACAGATACGCAGTATTTT
V: TRBV27; size: .; D: .; J: TRBJ2-5; CDR3: CASSSSETQYF; DNA: TGTGCCAGCAGCTCCTCAGAGACCCAGTACTTC
V: TRBV5-1; size: .; D: .; J: TRBJ1-1; CDR3: CASSLGQAGTEAFF; DNA: TGCGCCAGCAGCTTGGGGCAAGCGGGCACTGAAGCTTTCTTT
V: TRBV11-3; size: .; D: TRBD2; J: TRBJ2-5; CDR3: CASSRLAGGPRETQYF; DNA: TGTGCCAGCAGCCGACTAGCGGGAGGGCCCCGGGAGACCCAGTACTTC
V: TRBV18; size: .; D: .; J: TRBJ2-3; CDR3: CASSPGWGDTQYF; DNA: TGTGCCAGCTCACCGGGGTGGGGAGATACGCAGTATTTT
V: TRBV4-2; size: .; D: TRBD2; J: TRBJ2-7; CDR3: CASSAAGEGYEQYF; DNA: TGTGCCAGCAGCGCGGCGGGAGAGGGCTACGAGCAGTACTTC
V: TRBV5-1; size: .; D: .; J: TRBJ1-1; CDR3: CASSSTGSNTEAFF; DNA: TGCGCCAGCAGTAGTACAGGATCGAACACTGAGGCTTTCTTT
V: TRBV5-1; size: .; D: TRBD2; J: TRBJ2-1; CDR3: CASSLKPAGGSSYNEQFF; DNA: TGCGCCAGCAGCTTGAAGCCGGCGGGAGGTTCCTCCTACAATGAGCAGTTCTTC
V: TRBV7-3; size: .; D: .; J: TRBJ2-5; CDR3: CASSFGREETQYF; DNA: TGTGCCAGCAGCTTCGGGAGAGAAGAGACCCAGTACTTC
V: TRBV29-1; size: .; D: .; J: TRBJ1-2; CDR3: CSVVYGKNGYTF; DNA: TGCAGCGTTGTGTACGGCAAAAATGGCTACACCTTC
V: TRBV9; size: .; D: TRBD2; J: TRBJ2-7; CDR3: CASSPRAGGTYEQYF; DNA: TGTGCCAGCAGCCCTCGAGCGGGAGGCACCTACGAGCAGTACTTC
V: TRBV5-6; size: .; D: .; J: TRBJ2-1; CDR3: CASSLGPGNEQFF; DNA: TGTGCCAGCAGCTTGGGACCCGGCAATGAGCAGTTCTTC
V: TRBV25-1; size: .; D: .; J: TRBJ1-6; CDR3: CASSDRPGDNSPLHF; DNA: TGTGCCAGCAGTGATCGTCCAGGGGATAATTCACCCCTCCACTTT
V: TRBV2; size: .; D: .; J: TRBJ1-4; CDR3: CASSTYRATNEKLFF; DNA: TGTGCCAGCAGTACCTACAGGGCGACTAATGAAAAACTGTTTTTT
V: TRBV6-5; size: .; D: TRBD1; J: TRBJ1-2; CDR3: CASSMDRAGGYTF; DNA: TGTGCCAGCAGTATGGACAGGGCGGGTGGCTACACCTTC
V: TRBV6-6; size: .; D: .; J: TRBJ2-1; CDR3: CASIEDEQFF; DNA: TGTGCCAGCATAGAGGATGAGCAGTTCTTC
V: TRBV5-1; size: .; D: .; J: TRBJ1-1; CDR3: CASSLKSGDTEAFF; DNA: TGCGCCAGCAGCTTGAAATCAGGAGACACTGAAGCTTTCTTT
V: TRBV9; size: .; D: TRBD1; J: TRBJ2-2; CDR3: CASSPGQGGIALFF; DNA: TGTGCCAGCTCACCGGGACAGGGAGGGATCGCGCTGTTTTTT
V: TRBV5-1; size: .; D: TRBD2; J: TRBJ2-7; CDR3: CASSLGLLAKSYEQYF; DNA: TGCGCCAGCAGCTTGGGGTTACTAGCGAAATCCTACGAGCAGTACTTC
V: TRBV28; size: medium-sized; D: TRBD1; J: TRBJ2-2; CDR3: CASRGTGLISGELFF; DNA: TGTGCCAGCAGGGGGACAGGGCTCATCTCCGGGGAGCTGTTTTTT
V: TRBV19; size: .; D: .; J: TRBJ1-3; CDR3: CATHERLGNTIYF; DNA: TGTGCCACCCATGAGAGACTCGGAAACACCATATATTTT
V: TRBV5-1; size: .; D: TRBD2; J: TRBJ2-5; CDR3: CASSRTRSETQYF; DNA: TGCGCCAGCAGCCGGACTAGATCGGAGACCCAGTACTTC
V: TRBV5-1; size: .; D: .; J: TRBJ2-5; CDR3: CASSLRVSAPRETQYF; DNA: TGCGCCAGCAGCTTGAGGGTTAGCGCCCCTAGGGAGACCCAGTACTTC
V: TRBV11-2; size: .; D: .; J: TRBJ1-1; CDR3: CASSLVSAEAFF; DNA: TGTGCCAGCAGCTTAGTCTCCGCCGAAGCTTTCTTT
V: TRBV19; size: few; D: .; J: TRBJ1-3; CDR3: CASSMGTGIGNTIYF; DNA: TGTGCCAGTAGTATGGGGACCGGGATCGGAAACACCATATATTTT
V: TRBV28; size: .; D: TRBD1; J: TRBJ1-5; CDR3: CASSFGTGGSGQPQHF; DNA: TGTGCCAGCAGTTTCGGGACAGGGGGCTCAGGGCAGCCCCAGCATTTT
V: TRBV18; size: .; D: .; J: TRBJ1-1; CDR3: CASSQTSRDTEAFF; DNA: TGTGCCAGCTCGCAAACTTCGCGGGACACTGAAGCTTTCTTT
V: TRBV5-1; size: .; D: .; J: TRBJ2-7; CDR3: CASRWGGSKDEQYF; DNA: TGCGCCAGCCGATGGGGGGGCAGTAAGGACGAGCAGTACTTC
V: TRBV30; size: .; D: TRBD1; J: TRBJ1-2; CDR3: CAWSARGTGGNGYTF; DNA: TGTGCCTGGAGTGCCCGTGGGACAGGGGGCAATGGCTACACCTTC